This T cell receptor (beta chain) was profiled in a study of shared clonotypes between healthy human individuals. Generated by immunoSEQ multiplex PCR, the TCRdb table keeps only in-frame clones and is missing some. The sample consists of millions of clones, over 90% of them appearing once. The V end was cut by 3 bases, the J end by 2 bases, with 11 bases between. The CDR3 runs to 15 residues. The germline V gene has CDR1 MGHDK and CDR2 SYGVNS. The sequencing sample was made of naive CD4+ T cells from PBMCs. As to subset: CD45RA+ positively selected. The sequence was obtained from a man between 18 and 29 years old in good health. Some clones in this sample may be carry-over from other donors' samples. This chain links TRBV25-1 with TRBJ2-1; no firm D call. CDR3 sequence: CASSDPSFTYNEQFF. The CDR3 DNA reads as TGTGCCAGCAGTGACCCGAGCTTTACCTACAATGAGCAGTTCTTC.